Below, 20 T cell receptor beta chains from the same sample are listed, as sequenced in a study of T cells after yellow fever vaccination. TCRdb ran MiXCR on the 5' RACE reads and lists one entry per CDR3 protein. Here the sample spans hundreds of thousands of distinct CDR3 sequences, about 3.5% being singletons. The specimen comprised PBMCs, sampled on the day of the yellow fever booster vaccination. Receptors originate from a man in his late teens or twenties who received the YFV17D yellow fever vaccine.

This sequence joins TRBV29-1 and TRBJ1-1; no definite D call. There are 12 residues in the CDR3. Germline values: CDR1 SQVTM, CDR2 ANQGSEA. The V end lost 6 bases, the J end lost 7 bases, and 15 bases lay between the germline ends. CDR3 coding DNA: TGCAGCGTACGCCCGTCCGCTCGTGAAGCTTTCTTT. This codes for CSVRPSAREAFF.

This clonotype was detected ten times or more. The V and J genes are TRBV7-2 and TRBJ2-2; D perhaps matches TRBD1 (5 bases). Germline values: CDR1 SGHTA, CDR2 FQGNSA. Deletions cut 5 bases from V and 1 base from J, with 17 bases between. CDR3 length: 17 residues. The CDR3 DNA reads TGTGCCAGCAGCCTACAAGGACATATCGAGAACACCGGGGAGCTGTTTTTT. As protein: CASSLQGHIENTGELFF. Filled out from reference TRBV7-2 and TRBJ2-2, the complete variable domain reads GAGVSQSPSNKVTEKGKDVELRCDPISGHTALYWYRQSLGQGLEFLIYFQGNSAPDKSGLPSDRFSAERTGGSVSTLTIQRTQQEDSAVYLCASSLQGHIENTGELFFGEGSRLTVL.

This clonotype was counted many times. The chain uses TRBV10-3 and TRBJ2-7, with 13 nucleotides matching TRBD2. The CDR3 runs 14 residues. CDR1 is ENHRY, CDR2 SYGVKD, per germline. The V and J ends lost 2 bases and 7 bases, in that order; junction bases with no gene match: 2. In nucleotides, the CDR3 is TGTGCCATCAGTGAGACGGGACTAGCGGGGGAGCAGTACGTC. Translated: CAISETGLAGEQYV.

In its sample, this clonotype was seen many times. V usage is TRBV25-1 and J usage is TRBJ2-1, with unresolved D. Germline V CDR1 and CDR2: MGHDK, SYGVNS. Trimming took off 6 bases at V and 6 bases at J, with 9 bases between the two ends. This CDR3 has 12 residues. As DNA, the CDR3 is TGTGCCAGCAGCATGATGGGCAATGAGCAGTTCTTC. The encoded protein is CASSMMGNEQFF.

Many counts were recorded for this clonotype. The chain has TRBV7-2 and TRBJ1-1; a possible D gene is TRBD1 (5 bases). The V end was cut by 7 bases, the J end by 1 base, with 10 bases between. Germline lookup yields CDR1 SGHTA and CDR2 FQGNSA. There are 13 residues in the CDR3. The CDR3 coding sequence is TGTGCCAGCACCCAAAGGGGGAACACTGAAGCTTTCTTT. Protein sequence: CASTQRGNTEAFF.

This clonotype was observed many times. The rearrangement links TRBV3-1 to TRBJ2-2; the match to TRBD1 covers 9 bases. Germline V lookup: CDR1 LGHDT, CDR2 YNNKEL (reference sequence). J gave up 4 bases and V 6 bases, and 9 bases lay outside the gene matches. The CDR3 spans 16 residues. The CDR3 here is CASSHTGTGITGELFF. DNA for the CDR3: TGTGCCAGCAGTCACACCGGGACAGGGATCACCGGGGAGCTGTTTTTT.

This clonotype came up many times. This sequence joins TRBV29-1 and TRBJ2-2; D is unresolved. The CDR3 sequence is 13 residues long. Germline lookup yields CDR1 SQVTM and CDR2 ANQGSEA. The germline V and J ends were trimmed by 3 bases and 1 base, with 6 bases remaining between them. In DNA, the CDR3 is TGCAGCGTTGACGTCGGGAACACCGGGGAGCTGTTTTTT. Amino acids: CSVDVGNTGELFF.

This clonotype has just a few counts. This sequence joins TRBV5-1 and TRBJ2-1; TRBD2 matches at 14 bases. The CDR3 spans 16 residues. The ends lost 4 bases at V and 7 bases at J; junction bases unmatched: 7. Germline lookup yields CDR1 SGHRS and CDR2 YFSETQ. CDR3 region: CASSLGLAGALNEQFF. The CDR3, as DNA: TGCGCCAGCAGCCTGGGACTAGCGGGGGCGCTGAATGAGCAGTTCTTC.

Ten or more counts support this clonotype. The chain links TRBV7-9 to TRBJ1-5; no clear D gene. The CDR3 extends over 15 amino acids. Germline lookup yields CDR1 SEHNR and CDR2 FQNEAQ (reference sequence). Between the trimmed V and J ends, which lost 7 bases and 4 bases, there was a span of 17 bases. As DNA, the CDR3 is TGTGCCAGCATGAGTGTTCCTCCCTCGAATCAGCCCCAGCATTTT. Protein product: CASMSVPPSNQPQHF.

There are many counts of this clonotype. The rearrangement uses TRBV20-1 and TRBJ1-2; maybe TRBD1 (5 bases). This CDR3 has 19 residues. V was clipped by 1 base and J by 4 bases, with 28 bases between them. Germline CDR1 and CDR2: DFQATT and SNEGSKA (reference sequence). The CDR3 reads CSARGDGGARVQAGYGYTF. As DNA, the CDR3 is TGCAGTGCTAGAGGCGATGGAGGGGCTCGAGTCCAGGCCGGCTATGGCTACACCTTC.

This clonotype was seen at least ten times. This rearrangement joins TRBV7-6 to TRBJ2-7; tentative D call: TRBD1 (6 bases). From germline, CDR1 is SGHVS and CDR2 FNYEAQ. This CDR3 is 16 amino acids long. Deletions cut 2 bases from V and 3 bases from J, with 17 bases between. CDR3: CASSLPKTGSNYEQYF. CDR3 DNA: TGTGCCAGCAGCTTACCGAAAACAGGGTCCAACTACGAGCAGTACTTC.

This clonotype has only a few counts. The gene calls are TRBV3-1 and TRBJ2-2; D is tentatively TRBD1 or TRBD2 (6 bases each). The V end was cut by 1 base, the J end by 3 bases, with 12 bases between. Germline V CDR1 and CDR2: LGHDT, YNNKEL (reference sequence). This CDR3 contains 16 residues. CDR3 amino acids: CASSQGGAAYTGELFF. The CDR3 DNA is TGTGCCAGCAGCCAAGGGGGGGCGGCGTACACCGGGGAGCTGTTTTTT.

The rearrangement uses TRBV19 and TRBJ2-3; 8 bases fit TRBD2. Per the germline V gene, CDR1 is LNHDA and CDR2 is SQIVND (reference sequence). This CDR3 spans 14 amino acids. V shed 7 bases, J shed 6 bases, and the junction held 9 bases outside the gene matches. CDR3 in amino acids: CASMETGGPDTQYF. The CDR3 nucleotides are TGTGCCAGTATGGAAACGGGGGGGCCCGATACGCAGTATTTT.

This clonotype was recorded at least ten times. The chain joins TRBV5-1 to TRBJ2-1; TRBD1 is a possible D gene (6 bases). CDR1 is SGHRS, CDR2 YFSETQ, per germline. The CDR3 is 13 amino acids. V lost 2 bases to trimming and J lost 5 bases, with 8 bases between them. CDR3 amino acids: CASSFGQNNEQFF. In DNA, the CDR3 is TGCGCCAGCAGCTTTGGACAGAACAATGAGCAGTTCTTC.

This clonotype was found many times. This chain connects TRBV7-2 to TRBJ2-3; D remains ambiguous. Germline CDR1 is SGHTA and CDR2 is FQGNSA. The V gene lost 2 bases and the J gene lost 6 bases, with 9 bases spanning the gap. CDR3 length: 13 amino acids. The CDR3 bases are TGTGCCAGCAGCTTATCGGCTACGGATACGCAGTATTTT. As protein: CASSLSATDTQYF.

In its sample, this clonotype was seen many times. The chain is built from TRBV9 and TRBJ2-1; 8 nucleotides agree with TRBD2. This CDR3 has 15 residues. Germline V gene sequence: CDR1 SGDLS, CDR2 YYNGEE. The V gene end was trimmed by 3 bases and the J gene end by 2 bases; junction bases not matched to a gene: 4. CDR3 coding DNA: TGTGCCAGCAGCGGAGGACTAGCACCCTACAATGAGCAGTTCTTC. This gives the protein CASSGGLAPYNEQFF.

There are many counts of this clonotype. The chain links TRBV28 to TRBJ2-3; a weak D match, TRBD1 (6 bases). Trimming removed 2 bases at V and 4 bases at J, with 10 bases between. This CDR3 has 14 residues. Germline CDR1 reads MDHEN; CDR2 reads SYDVKM. CDR3 in DNA: TGTGCCAGCAGTTTAGTCCCAGGGGCAGATACGCAGTATTTT. This encodes CASSLVPGADTQYF.

This clonotype has a count of ten or more. V is TRBV7-2 and J is TRBJ2-7, with D possibly being TRBD1 (5 bases). There are 12 residues in the CDR3. V lost 4 bases to trimming and J lost 6 bases, with 10 bases between them. The germline gives CDR1 SGHTA, CDR2 FQGNSA. CDR3 sequence (DNA): TGTGCCAGCAGCTCTCAGGGAAGCGAGCAGTACTTC. Protein: CASSSQGSEQYF.

This clonotype was seen at least ten times. The chain recombines TRBV6-2 or TRBV6-3 with TRBJ1-5; 7 positions agree with TRBD1. The CDR3 spans 17 residues. V was pared by 5 bases and J by 4 bases, with 14 bases of the junction left unmatched. The germline CDR1 and CDR2 sequences are MNHEY and SVGEGT. CDR3 DNA: TGTGCCAGCAGTCGTGACAGGGCTTTTTTGGGGAATCAGCCCCAGCATTTT. Translating it yields CASSRDRAFLGNQPQHF.

The table lists this clonotype with many counts. V gene TRBV19 combines with J gene TRBJ1-2; no clear D gene. Germline CDR1 and CDR2: LNHDA and SQIVND (reference sequence). V dropped 7 bases and J dropped 8 bases, with 14 bases sitting between them. CDR3 length: 12 residues. The CDR3 sequence is CASKKGVEGYTF. The CDR3, as DNA: TGTGCCAGTAAGAAGGGCGTGGAAGGCTACACCTTC.